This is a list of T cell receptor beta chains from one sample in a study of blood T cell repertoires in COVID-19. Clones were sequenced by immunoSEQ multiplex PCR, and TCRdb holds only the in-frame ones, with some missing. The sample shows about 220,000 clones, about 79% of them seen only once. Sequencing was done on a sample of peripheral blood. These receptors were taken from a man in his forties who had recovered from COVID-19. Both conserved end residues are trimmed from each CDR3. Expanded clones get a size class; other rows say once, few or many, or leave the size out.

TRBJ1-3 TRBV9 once ASSPLSGNTIY
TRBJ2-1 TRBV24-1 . ATSDENFNEQF
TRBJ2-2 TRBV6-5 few ASTSGRAYTGELF
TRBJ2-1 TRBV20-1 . SASNRGGSHYNEQF
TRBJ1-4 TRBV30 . AWSVAGGYTNEKLF
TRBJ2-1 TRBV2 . ASTATSGGVLNEQF
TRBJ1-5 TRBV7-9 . ASSLMTVNQPQH
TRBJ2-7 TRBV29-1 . SARQGPAYEQY
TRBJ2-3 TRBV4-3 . ASSQDRSGGVDTQY
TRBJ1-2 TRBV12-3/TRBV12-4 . ASSDRVYGYT
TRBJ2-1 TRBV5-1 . ASSLRLAGENEQF
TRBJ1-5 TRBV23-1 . ASSRMVPTGPSNQPQH
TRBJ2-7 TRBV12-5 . ASGHRVGYYEQY
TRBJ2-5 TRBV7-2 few ASSSAGGETQY
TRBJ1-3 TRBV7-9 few ASSFGGPGNTIY
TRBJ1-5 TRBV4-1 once ASSQFGGNQPQH
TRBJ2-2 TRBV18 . ASSPRGSGPVTGELF
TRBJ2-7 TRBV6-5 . ASSTMTGLTYEQY
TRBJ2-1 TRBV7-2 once ASSEQGSYNEQF
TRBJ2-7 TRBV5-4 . ASSPGLAGGEQY
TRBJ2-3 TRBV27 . ASSTRSGSDTQY
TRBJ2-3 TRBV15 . ATSTGSVAGGLTDTQY
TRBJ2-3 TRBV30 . AWGRDYTDTQY
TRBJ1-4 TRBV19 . ASSEYRQGIEKLF
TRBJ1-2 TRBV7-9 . ASSFSRDYGYT
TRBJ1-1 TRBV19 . ASSIYRGDAEAF
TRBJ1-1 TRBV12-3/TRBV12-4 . ASSLSLNTEAF
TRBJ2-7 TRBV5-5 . ASSSGTSGGTPTKQY
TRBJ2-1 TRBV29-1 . SVEEGLAGGNEQF
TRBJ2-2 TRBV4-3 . ASSQEYSTGELF
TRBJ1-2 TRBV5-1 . ASSSLYGYT
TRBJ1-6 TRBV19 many ASSSGTANNSPLH
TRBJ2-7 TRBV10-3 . AIRVQGGPYEQY
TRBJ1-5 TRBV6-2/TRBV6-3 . ASSYSNQGTSNQPQH
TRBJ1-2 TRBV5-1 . ASSSTGTGNYGYT
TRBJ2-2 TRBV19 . ASSILGTANTGELF
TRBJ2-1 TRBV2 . ASRVSSYNEQF
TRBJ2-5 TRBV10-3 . AISESGSIGETQY
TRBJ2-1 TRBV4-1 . ASSQEASSYNEQF
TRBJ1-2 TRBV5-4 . ASSADRFYGYT
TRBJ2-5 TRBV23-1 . ASSHPPGLVREKTQY
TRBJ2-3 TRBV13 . ASSPSPRGSDTQY
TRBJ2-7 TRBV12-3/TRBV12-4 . ASSRYFNYEQY
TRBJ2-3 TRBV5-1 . ASSSGQRDTQY
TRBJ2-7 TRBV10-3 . AISSDRGSYEQY
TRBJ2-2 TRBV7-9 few ASSLVNSNAGELF
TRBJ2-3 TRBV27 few ASTPLAGGPPDTQY
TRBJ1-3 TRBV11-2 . ASSAGLSSGNTIY
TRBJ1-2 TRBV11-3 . ASSSRNRVWNNYGYT
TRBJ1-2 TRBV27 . ASSGTGGFGYT
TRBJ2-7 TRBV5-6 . ASSLPRDYEQY
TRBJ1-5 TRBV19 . ASKGGWDQPQH
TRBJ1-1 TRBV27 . ASSARQGEAF
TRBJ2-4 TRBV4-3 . ASSQDSGGMRNIQY
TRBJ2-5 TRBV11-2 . ASSLALQTQY
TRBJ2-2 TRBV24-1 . ATRAGPTGELF
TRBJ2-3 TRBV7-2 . ASSLGGGEADTQY
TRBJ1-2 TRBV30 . AWSVMAVYT
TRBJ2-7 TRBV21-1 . ASSKESRGPGKDEQY